The entry below describes one T cell receptor (beta chain). Antigen specificity is unknown. The sample belongs to a study of identical twins. Study results and limitations: Cross-sectional statistics, not tracking of the same donors, supported the conclusions.

TCRdb ran MiXCR on the 5' RACE reads and lists one entry per CDR3 protein. The data contain 500,000 to 600,000 distinct CDR3 sequences, 22% of them seen just once; the ten biggest clones take up about 0.91%. CDR1 and CDR2 from the germline V gene are LNHDA and SQIVND (reference sequence). Unmatched junction bases numbered 13, after V lost 8 bases and J lost 7 bases. The CDR3 loop spans 14 amino acids. The sample was also reused in another study, on T cells expressing NK-cell markers. That work states: One observes that, in a few donors, these clonotypes were also the leading ones within the CD3+CD56-NKG2C+ fraction.

The receptor was isolated from a woman aged 18-30 years in good health. The sample consisted of CD4+ T cells sorted from blood. V is TRBV19 and J is TRBJ2-7, with 8 bases aligning to TRBD1. The CDR3 DNA reads TGTGCCAGTCAAGCCGGGACAGGATGGAGGGAGCAGTACTTC. It codes for CASQAGTGWREQYF.